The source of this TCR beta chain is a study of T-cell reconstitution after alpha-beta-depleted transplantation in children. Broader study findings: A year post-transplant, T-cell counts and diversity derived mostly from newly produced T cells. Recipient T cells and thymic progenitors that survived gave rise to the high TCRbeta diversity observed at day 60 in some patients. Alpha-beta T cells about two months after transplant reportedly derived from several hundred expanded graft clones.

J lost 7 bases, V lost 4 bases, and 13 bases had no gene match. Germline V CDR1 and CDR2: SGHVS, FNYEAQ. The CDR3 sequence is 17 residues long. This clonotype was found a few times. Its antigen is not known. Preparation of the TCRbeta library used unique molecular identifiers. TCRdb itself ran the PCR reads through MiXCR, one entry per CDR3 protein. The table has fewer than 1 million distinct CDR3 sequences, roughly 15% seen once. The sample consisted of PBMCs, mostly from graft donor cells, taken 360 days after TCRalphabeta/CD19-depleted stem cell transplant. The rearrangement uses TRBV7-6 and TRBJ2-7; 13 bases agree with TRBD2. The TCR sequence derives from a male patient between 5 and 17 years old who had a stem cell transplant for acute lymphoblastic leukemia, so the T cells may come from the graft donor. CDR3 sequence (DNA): TGTGCCAGCAGCTGGCGGTCCACTAGCGGGAGGGCTGAAGAGCAGTACTTC. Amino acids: CASSWRSTSGRAEEQYF.